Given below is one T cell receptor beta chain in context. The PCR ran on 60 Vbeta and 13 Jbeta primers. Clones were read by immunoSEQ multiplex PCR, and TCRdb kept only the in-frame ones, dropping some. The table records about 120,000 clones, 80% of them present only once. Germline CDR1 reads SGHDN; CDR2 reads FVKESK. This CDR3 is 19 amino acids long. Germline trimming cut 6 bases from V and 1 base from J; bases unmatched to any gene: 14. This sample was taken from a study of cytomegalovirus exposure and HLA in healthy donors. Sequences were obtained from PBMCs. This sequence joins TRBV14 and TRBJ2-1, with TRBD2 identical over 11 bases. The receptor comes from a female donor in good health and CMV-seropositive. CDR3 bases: TGTGCCAGCAGTCCCGGGACCGAGATAGCGGGGGGGTCCTACAATGAGCAGTTCTTC. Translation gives CASSPGTEIAGGSYNEQFF.